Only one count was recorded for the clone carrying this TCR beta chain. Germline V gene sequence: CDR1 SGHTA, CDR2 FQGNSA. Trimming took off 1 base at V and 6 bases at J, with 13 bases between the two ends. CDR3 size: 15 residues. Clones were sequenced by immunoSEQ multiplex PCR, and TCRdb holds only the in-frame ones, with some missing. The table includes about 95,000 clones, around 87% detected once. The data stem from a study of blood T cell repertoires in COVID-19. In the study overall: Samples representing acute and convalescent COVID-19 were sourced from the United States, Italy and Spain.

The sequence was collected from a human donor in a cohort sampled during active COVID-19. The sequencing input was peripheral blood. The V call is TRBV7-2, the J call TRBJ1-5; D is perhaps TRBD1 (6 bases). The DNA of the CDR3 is TGTGCCAGCAGCTTAGTAGGGGGTGAGGGTCAGCCCCAGCATTTT. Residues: CASSLVGGEGQPQHF.